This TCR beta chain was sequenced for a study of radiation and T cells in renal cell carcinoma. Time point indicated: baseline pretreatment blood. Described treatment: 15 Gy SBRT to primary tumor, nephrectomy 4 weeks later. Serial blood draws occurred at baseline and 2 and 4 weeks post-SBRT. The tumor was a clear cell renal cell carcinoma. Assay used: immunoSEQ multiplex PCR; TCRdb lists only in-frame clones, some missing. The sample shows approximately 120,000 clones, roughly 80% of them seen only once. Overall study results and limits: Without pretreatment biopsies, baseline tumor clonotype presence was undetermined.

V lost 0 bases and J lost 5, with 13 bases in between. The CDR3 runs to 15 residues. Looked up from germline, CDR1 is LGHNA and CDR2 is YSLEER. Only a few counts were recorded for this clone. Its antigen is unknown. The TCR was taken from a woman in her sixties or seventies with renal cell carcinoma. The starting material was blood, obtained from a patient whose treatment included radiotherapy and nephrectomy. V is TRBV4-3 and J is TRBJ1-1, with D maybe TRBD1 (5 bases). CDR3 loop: CASSQEAQGWTEAFF. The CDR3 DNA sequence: TGCGCCAGCAGCCAAGAAGCCCAGGGATGGACTGAAGCTTTCTTT.